Shown below are 2 T cell receptor beta chains from a single sample sequenced in a study of graft-versus-host responses after intestinal transplantation. Their antigens are not known. Produced via immunoSEQ multiplex PCR; TCRdb's table is partial and in-frame only. The profile shows 30,000 to 40,000 clones, 94% of them singletons. The specimen was unstimulated CD4+ T cells sorted from spleen or lymph node cells, collected before transplant. The receptors stem from a human donor who was the organ donor for an intestinal transplant.

This chain uses TRBV28 with TRBJ2-3; TRBD2 matches at 8 bases. J was trimmed by 5 bases and V by 3 bases; bases with no gene match: 13. The CDR3 loop spans 17 amino acids. Germline CDR1 MDHEN, CDR2 SYDVKM. CDR3 nucleotide sequence: TGTGCCAGCAGTTTCGGTCGGTCCGGGGGGGCCGTAGATACGCAGTATTTT. Translating it yields CASSFGRSGGAVDTQYF.

V gene TRBV6-5 combines with J gene TRBJ2-7, with D perhaps given as TRBD1 or TRBD2 (7 bases each). The CDR3 totals 14 residues. Trimming shortened V by 6 bases and J by 4 bases, and 16 bases separated the two germline ends. Germline V gene data show CDR1 as MNHEY and CDR2 as SVGAGI. CDR3 DNA: TGTGCCAGCAGATCGGGGGGACAGCTATACGAGCAGTACTTC. Its translation is CASRSGGQLYEQYF.